The source of this TCR beta chain is a study of cytomegalovirus exposure and HLA in healthy donors. Study background: Ancestry clustering placed around four fifths of around 400 genotyped donors in the Caucasian-associated cluster.

Amplification used 60 Vbeta primers and 13 Jbeta primers. TCRdb's copy holds only in-frame clones and misses some; the assay was immunoSEQ multiplex PCR. The sample has 98,000 or so clones, about 79% seen once. The TCR sequence derives from a man aged 55 to 70 in good health and CMV-seropositive. The sample taken for sequencing was PBMCs.

The CDR3 DNA reads TGCAGCGCTCAGACAGGGAAGAATGAGCAGTTCTTC. This gives the protein CSAQTGKNEQFF. The chain is built from TRBV29-1 and TRBJ2-1; the match to TRBD1 covers 7 bases. Germline values: CDR1 SQVTM, CDR2 ANQGSEA. V gave up 7 bases and J gave up 7 bases; unmatched junction bases: 7. The CDR3 is 12 amino acids.